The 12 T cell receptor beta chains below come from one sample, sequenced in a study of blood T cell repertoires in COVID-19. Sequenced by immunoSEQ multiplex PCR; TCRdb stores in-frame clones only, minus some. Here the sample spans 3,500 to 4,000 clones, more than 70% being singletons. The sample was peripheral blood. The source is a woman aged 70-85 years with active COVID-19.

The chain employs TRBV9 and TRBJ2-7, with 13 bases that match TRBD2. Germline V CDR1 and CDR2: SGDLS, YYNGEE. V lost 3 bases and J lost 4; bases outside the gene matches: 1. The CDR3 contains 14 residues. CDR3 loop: CASSEGLAGYEQYF. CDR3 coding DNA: TGTGCCAGCAGCGAGGGACTAGCGGGGTACGAGCAGTACTTC. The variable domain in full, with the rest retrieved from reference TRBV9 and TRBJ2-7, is DSGVTQTPKHLITATGQRVTLRCSPRSGDLSVYWYQQSLDQGLQFLIQYYNGEERAKGNILERFSAQQFPDLHSELNLSSLELGDSALYFCASSEGLAGYEQYFGPGTRLTVT.

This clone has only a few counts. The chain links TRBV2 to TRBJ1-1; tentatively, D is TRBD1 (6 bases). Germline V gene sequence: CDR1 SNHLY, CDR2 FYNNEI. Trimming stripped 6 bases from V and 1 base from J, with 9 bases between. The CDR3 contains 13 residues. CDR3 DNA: TGTGCCAGCAGGAAGGACAGGAACACTGAAGCTTTCTTT. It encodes CASRKDRNTEAFF.

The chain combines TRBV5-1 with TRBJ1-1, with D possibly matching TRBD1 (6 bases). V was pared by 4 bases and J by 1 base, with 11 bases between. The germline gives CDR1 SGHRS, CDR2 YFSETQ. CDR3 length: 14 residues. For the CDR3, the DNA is TGCGCCAGCAGCCCGGGACATAGGAACACTGAAGCTTTCTTT. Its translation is CASSPGHRNTEAFF.

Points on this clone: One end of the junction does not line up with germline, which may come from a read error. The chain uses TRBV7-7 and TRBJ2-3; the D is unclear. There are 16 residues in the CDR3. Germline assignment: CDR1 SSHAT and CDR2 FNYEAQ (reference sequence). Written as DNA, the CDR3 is TGTGCTAGCAGCTTAGCCTACCGGCAGGGCACAGATACGCAGTATTTT. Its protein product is CASSLAYRQGTDTQYF.

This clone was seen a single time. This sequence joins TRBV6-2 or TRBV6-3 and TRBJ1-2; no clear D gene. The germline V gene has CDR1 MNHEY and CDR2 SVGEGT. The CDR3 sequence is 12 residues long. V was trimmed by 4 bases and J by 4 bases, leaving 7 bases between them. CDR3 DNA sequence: TGTGCCAGCAGTTTGGCGGTCTATGGCTACACCTTC. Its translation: CASSLAVYGYTF.

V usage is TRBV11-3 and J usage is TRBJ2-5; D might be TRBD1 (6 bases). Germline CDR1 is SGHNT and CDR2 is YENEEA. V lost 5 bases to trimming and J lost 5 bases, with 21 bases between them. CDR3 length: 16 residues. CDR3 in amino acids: CASSPGQSLVGETQYF. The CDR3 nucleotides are TGTGCCAGCAGCCCAGGACAGTCCCTGGTAGGGGAGACCCAGTACTTC.

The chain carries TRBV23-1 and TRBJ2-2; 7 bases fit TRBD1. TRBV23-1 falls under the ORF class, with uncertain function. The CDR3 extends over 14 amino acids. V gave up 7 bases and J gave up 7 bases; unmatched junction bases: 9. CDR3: CASKQWDSRGELFF. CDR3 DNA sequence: TGCGCCAGCAAGCAGTGGGACAGCCGCGGGGAGCTGTTTTTT.

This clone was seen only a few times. The chain's CDR3 is CASSLVSRGDSPLHF. The CDR3 region has the DNA TGCGCCAGCAGCTTGGTTTCCAGGGGGGATTCACCCCTCCACTTT. The chain carries TRBV5-1 and TRBJ1-6; 7 nucleotides agree with TRBD1. The CDR3 length is 15 residues. J was trimmed by 8 bases and V by 0 bases; bases with no gene match: 5. Looked up from germline, CDR1 is SGHRS and CDR2 is YFSETQ.

The CDR3 reads CASSFGSGGAGELFF. CDR3 nucleotide sequence: TGTGCCAGCAGCTTCGGTAGCGGGGGGGCCGGGGAGCTGTTTTTT. The gene calls are TRBV11-3 and TRBJ2-2; 11 bases are a match to TRBD2. V trimming: 3 bases; J trimming: 6 bases; junction bases outside the gene matches: 3. Looked up from germline, CDR1 is SGHNT and CDR2 is YENEEA. The length of the CDR3 is 15 residues.

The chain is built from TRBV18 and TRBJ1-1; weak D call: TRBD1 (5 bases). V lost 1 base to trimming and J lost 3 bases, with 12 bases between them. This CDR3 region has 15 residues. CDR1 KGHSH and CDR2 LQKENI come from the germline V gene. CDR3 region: CASSPRSGGHTEAFF. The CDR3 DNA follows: TGTGCCAGCTCACCACGGTCCGGGGGACACACTGAAGCTTTCTTT.

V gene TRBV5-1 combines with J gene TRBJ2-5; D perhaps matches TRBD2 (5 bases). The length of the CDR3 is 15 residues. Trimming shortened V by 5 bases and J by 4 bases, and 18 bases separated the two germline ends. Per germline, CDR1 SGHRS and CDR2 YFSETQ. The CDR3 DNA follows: TGCGCCAGCAGGACTTCCGGGGTAGAGGGAGAGACCCAGTACTTC. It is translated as CASRTSGVEGETQYF.

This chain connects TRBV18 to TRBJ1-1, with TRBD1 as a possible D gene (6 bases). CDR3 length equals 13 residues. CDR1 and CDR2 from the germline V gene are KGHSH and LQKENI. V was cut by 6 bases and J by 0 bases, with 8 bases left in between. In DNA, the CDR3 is TGTGCCAGCTCCAGACAGGTGAACACTGAAGCTTTCTTT. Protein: CASSRQVNTEAFF.